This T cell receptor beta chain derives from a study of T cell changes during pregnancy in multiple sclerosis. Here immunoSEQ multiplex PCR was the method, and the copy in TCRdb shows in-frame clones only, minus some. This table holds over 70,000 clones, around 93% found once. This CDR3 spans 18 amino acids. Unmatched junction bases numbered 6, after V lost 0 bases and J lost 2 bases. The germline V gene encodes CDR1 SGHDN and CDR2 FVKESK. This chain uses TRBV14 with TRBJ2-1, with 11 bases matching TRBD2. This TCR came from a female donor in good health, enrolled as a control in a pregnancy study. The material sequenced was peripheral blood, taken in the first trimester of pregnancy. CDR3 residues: CASSQERLAGGPYNEQFF. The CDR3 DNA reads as TGTGCCAGCAGCCAAGAGAGATTAGCGGGGGGGCCCTACAATGAGCAGTTCTTC.